Sequencing of this T cell receptor (beta chain) was carried out in a study of tumor-infiltrating lymphocytes in oesophageal squamous cell carcinoma. Germline V gene data show CDR1 as SGHTA and CDR2 as FQGTGA. This CDR3 has 16 amino acids. From the PCR reads, TCRdb called clonotypes with MiXCR, one entry per CDR3 protein. The table has over 14,000 distinct CDR3 sequences, roughly 49% seen once. Input material: esophageal tumor tissue. This clonotype was sampled from a male donor with esophageal squamous cell carcinoma. V usage is TRBV7-3 and J usage is TRBJ2-5; 11 bases are a match to TRBD2. The J call is uncertain, as TRBJ2-7 better fits the DNA end. The DNA of the CDR3 is TGTGCCAGCAGCTTACCCCGACTAGCGGGAACCTACGAGCAGTACTTC. Encoded protein: CASSLPRLAGTYEQYF.